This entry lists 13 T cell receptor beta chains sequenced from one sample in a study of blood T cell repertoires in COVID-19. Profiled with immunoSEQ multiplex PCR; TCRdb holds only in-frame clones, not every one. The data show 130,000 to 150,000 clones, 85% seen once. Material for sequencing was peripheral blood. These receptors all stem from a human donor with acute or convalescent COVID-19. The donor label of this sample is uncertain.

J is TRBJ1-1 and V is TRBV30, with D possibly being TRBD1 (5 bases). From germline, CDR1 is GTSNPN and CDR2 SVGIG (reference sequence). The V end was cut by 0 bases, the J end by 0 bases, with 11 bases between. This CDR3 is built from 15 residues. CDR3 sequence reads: CAWSVSRQLNTEAFF. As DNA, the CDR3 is TGTGCCTGGAGTGTATCTAGACAGTTGAACACTGAAGCTTTCTTT.

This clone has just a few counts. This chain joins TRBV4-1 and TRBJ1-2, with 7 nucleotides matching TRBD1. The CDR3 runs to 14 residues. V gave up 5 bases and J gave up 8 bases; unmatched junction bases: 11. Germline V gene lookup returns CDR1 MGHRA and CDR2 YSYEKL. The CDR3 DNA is TGCGCCAGCAGCAAAGTAACGCAGGGGGTAGGCTACACCTTC. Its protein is CASSKVTQGVGYTF.

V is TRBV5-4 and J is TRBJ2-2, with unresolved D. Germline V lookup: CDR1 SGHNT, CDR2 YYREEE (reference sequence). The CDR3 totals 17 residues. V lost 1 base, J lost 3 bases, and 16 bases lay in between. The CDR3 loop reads CASSLPRPGSDTGELFF. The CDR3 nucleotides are TGTGCCAGCAGCTTGCCCCGCCCCGGGTCGGACACCGGGGAGCTGTTTTTT.

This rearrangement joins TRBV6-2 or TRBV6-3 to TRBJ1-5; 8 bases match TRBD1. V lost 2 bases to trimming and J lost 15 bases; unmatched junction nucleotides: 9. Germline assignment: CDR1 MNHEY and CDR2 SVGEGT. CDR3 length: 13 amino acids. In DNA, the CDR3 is TGTGCCAGCAGTTACGACGAACAGGGGGTTATGCATTTT. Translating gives CASSYDEQGVMHF.

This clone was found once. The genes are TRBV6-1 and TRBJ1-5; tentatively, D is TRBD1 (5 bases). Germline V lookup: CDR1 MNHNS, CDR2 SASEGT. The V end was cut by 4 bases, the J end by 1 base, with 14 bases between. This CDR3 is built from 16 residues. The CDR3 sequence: CASSANRGWSNQPQHF. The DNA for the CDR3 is TGTGCCAGCAGTGCAAATAGGGGCTGGAGCAATCAGCCCCAGCATTTT.

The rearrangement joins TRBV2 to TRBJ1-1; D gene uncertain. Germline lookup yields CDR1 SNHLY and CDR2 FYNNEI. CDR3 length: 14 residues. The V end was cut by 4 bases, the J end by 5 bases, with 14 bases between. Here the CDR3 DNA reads TGTGCCAGCAGTGTATCGGCGGGCGAAACTGAAGCTTTCTTT. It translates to CASSVSAGETEAFF.

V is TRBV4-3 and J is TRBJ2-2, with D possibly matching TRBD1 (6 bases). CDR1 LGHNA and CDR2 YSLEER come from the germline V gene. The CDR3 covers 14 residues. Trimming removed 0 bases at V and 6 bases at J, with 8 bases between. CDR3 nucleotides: TGCGCCAGCAGCCAAGACAGGGGAGCCGGGGAGCTGTTTTTT. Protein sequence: CASSQDRGAGELFF.

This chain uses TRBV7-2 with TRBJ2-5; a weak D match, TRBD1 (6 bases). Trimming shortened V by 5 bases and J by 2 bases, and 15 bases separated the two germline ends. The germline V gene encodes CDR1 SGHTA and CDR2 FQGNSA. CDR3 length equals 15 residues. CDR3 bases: TGTGCCAGCAGCCTGAGGCCCGGACAGCAAGAGACCCAGTACTTC. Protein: CASSLRPGQQETQYF.

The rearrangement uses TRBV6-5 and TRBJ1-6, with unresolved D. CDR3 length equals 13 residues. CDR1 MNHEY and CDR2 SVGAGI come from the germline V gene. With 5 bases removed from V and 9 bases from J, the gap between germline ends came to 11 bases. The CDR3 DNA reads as TGTGCCAGCAGTAACCCAGAGGGTTCACCCCTCCACTTT. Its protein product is CASSNPEGSPLHF.

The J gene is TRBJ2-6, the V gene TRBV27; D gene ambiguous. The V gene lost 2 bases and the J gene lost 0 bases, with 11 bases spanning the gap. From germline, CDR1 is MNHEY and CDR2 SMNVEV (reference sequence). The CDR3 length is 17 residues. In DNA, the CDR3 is TGTGCCAGCAGTTTAGCGTGGTACGACTCTGGGGCCAACGTCCTGACTTTC. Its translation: CASSLAWYDSGANVLTF.

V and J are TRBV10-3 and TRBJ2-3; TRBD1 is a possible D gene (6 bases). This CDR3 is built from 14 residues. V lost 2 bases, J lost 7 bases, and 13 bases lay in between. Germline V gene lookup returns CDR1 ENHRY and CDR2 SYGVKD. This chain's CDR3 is CAISERVGAYTQYF. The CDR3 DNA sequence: TGTGCCATCAGTGAGAGGGTGGGGGCTTATACGCAGTATTTT.

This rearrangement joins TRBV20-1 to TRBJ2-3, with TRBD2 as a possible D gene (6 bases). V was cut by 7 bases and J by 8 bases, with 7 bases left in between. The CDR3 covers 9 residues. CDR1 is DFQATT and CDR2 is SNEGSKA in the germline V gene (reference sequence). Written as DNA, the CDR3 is TGCAGTGGGGGGGTTACGCAGTATTTT. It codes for CSGGVTQYF.

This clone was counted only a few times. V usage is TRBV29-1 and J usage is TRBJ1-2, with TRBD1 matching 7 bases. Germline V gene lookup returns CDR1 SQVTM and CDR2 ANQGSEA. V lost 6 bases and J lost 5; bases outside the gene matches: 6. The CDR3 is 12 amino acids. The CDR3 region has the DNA TGCAGCGTCGCGACAGGGTATTATGGCTACACCTTC. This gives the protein CSVATGYYGYTF.